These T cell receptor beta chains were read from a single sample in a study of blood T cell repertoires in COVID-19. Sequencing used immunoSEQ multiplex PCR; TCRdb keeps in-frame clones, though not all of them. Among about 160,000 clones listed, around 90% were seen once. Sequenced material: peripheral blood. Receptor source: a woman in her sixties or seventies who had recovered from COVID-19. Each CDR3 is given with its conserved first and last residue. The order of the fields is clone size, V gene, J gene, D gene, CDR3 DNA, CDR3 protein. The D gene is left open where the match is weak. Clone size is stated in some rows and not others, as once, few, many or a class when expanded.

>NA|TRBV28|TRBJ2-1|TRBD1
TGTGCCAGCAGTCTGACAGGGGGCAATGAGCAGTTCTTC
CASSLTGGNEQFF
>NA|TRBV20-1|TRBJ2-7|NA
TGCAGTGCTATTGATCGGGGCTACGAGCAGTACTTC
CSAIDRGYEQYF
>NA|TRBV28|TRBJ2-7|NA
TGTGCCAGCAGTTTCCCCGGACAATCCGACGAGCAGTACTTC
CASSFPGQSDEQYF
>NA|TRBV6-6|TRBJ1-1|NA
TGTGCCAGCAGAGCCGGGACTAGAGCTTTCTTT
CASRAGTRAFF
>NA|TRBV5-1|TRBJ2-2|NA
TGCGCCAGCAGCTTGGGCGGGGTCGCGAACACCGGGGAGCTGTTTTTT
CASSLGGVANTGELFF
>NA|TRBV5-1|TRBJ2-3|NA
TGCGCCAGCAGCTTGCGGGACTTCCGCCAGTCAGATACGCAGTATTTT
CASSLRDFRQSDTQYF
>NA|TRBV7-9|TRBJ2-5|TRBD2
TGTGCCAGCAGCTTAGAAGGCGGGGGGCGGCGAGAGACCCAGTACTTC
CASSLEGGGRRETQYF
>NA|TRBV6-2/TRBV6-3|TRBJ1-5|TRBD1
TGTGCCAGCAGTACGACAGGGCAACACAATCAGCCCCAGCATTTT
CASSTTGQHNQPQHF
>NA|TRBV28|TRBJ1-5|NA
TGTGCCAGCAGTTTAGTTGAAGCCTTCCCACTCCAGCCCCAGCATTTT
CASSLVEAFPLQPQHF
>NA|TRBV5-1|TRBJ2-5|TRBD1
TGCGCCAGCAGCTTGGCCGGGACAGATCAGGAGACCCAGTACTTC
CASSLAGTDQETQYF
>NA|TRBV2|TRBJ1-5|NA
TGTGCCAGCAGTTTAGGCTGGCAGGACAATCAGCCCCAGCATTTT
CASSLGWQDNQPQHF
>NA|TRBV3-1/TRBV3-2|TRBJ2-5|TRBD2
TGTGCCAGCAGCCAAGTAAGGAGCGGGGGGGCTTTCGGAGAGACCCAGTACTTC
CASSQVRSGGAFGETQYF
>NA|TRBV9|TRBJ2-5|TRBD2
TGTGCCAGCAGCGACTCTAGCGGGGATAAAGGGGGGACCCAGTACTTC
CASSDSSGDKGGTQYF
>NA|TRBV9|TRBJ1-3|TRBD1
TGTGCCAGCAGAGGGACAGGGAATGGAAACACCATATATTTT
CASRGTGNGNTIYF
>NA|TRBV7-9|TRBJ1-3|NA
TGTGCCAGCAGTCTAAGCAGGCGGGCTGGAAACACCATATATTTT
CASSLSRRAGNTIYF
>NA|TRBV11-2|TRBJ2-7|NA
TGTGCCAGCAGCCGCCCAAAAATGGGAGCCGAGCAGTACTTC
CASSRPKMGAEQYF
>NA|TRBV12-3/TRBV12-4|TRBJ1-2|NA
TGTGCCAGCAGTTTAGAACAGGACTATGGCTACACCTTC
CASSLEQDYGYTF
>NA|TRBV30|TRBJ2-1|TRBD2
TGTGCCTGGAGCCATTGGACTAGCGAACTACGAAGCTCCTACAATGAGCAGTTCTTC
CAWSHWTSELRSSYNEQFF
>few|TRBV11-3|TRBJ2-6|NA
TGTGCCAGCTCGGGGTACGGGGCCAACGTCCTGACTTTC
CASSGYGANVLTF
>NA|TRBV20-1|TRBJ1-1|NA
TGCAGTGCTAGGGCCCCCTCCTTGACTTTCTTT
CSARAPSLTFF
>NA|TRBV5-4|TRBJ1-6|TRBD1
TGTGCCAGCAGGCTATTTACAGGGGGACCGTCACCCCTCCACTTT
CASRLFTGGPSPLHF
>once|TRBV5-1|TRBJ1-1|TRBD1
TGCGCCAGCACAGGGACAGGGAACACTGAAGCTTTCTTT
CASTGTGNTEAFF
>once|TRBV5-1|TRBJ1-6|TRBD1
TGCGCCAGCAGCTTGGCCGGGACAGATGGTTCACCCCTCCACTTT
CASSLAGTDGSPLHF
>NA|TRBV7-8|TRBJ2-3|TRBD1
TGTGCCAGCATACGGGACAGCAACACAGATACGCAGTATTTT
CASIRDSNTDTQYF
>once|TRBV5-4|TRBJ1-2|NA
TGTGCCAGCAGCTCCCTCCCGACAGGTGGCTACACCTTC
CASSSLPTGGYTF
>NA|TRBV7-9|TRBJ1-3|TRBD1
TGTGCCAGCAGCTTTCTCAGACAGGGGAACACCATATATTTT
CASSFLRQGNTIYF
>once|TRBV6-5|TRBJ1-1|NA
TGTGCCAGCATAAAGCGGATAAGAACTGAAGCTTTCTTT
CASIKRIRTEAFF
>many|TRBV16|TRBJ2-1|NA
TGTGCCAGCAGCCCGGGGACTTCCCGAATCAATGAGCAGTTCTTC
CASSPGTSRINEQFF
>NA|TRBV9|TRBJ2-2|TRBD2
TGTGCCAGCAGCGTGACTAGCGTTGACGGGGAGCTGTTTTTT
CASSVTSVDGELFF
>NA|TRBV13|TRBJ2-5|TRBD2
TGTGCCAGCAGCTACCGCGCGGGGGGGAGGGAGACCCAGTACTTC
CASSYRAGGRETQYF
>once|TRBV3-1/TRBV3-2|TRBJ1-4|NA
TGTGCCAGCAGGAAGATTGGAGAGGCCAATGAAAAACTGTTTTTT
CASRKIGEANEKLFF
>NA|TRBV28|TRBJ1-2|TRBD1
TGTGCCAGCAATGATTACGGACAGGACTACACCTTC
CASNDYGQDYTF
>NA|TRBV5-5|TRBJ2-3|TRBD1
TGTGCCAGCAGCCTCGGGACAGCCAGCACAGATACGCAGTATTTT
CASSLGTASTDTQYF
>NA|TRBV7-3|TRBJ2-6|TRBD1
TGTGCCAGCAGCCTCCCCAGGGGGTTCCGCTCTGGGGCCAACGTCCTGACTTTC
CASSLPRGFRSGANVLTF
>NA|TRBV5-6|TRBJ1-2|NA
TGTGCCAGCAGCACCTGGGACACCGGCTACACCTTC
CASSTWDTGYTF
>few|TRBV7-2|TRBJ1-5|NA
TGTGCCAGCAGCTTAGCCCATTTGAGGCCCCAGCATTTT
CASSLAHLRPQHF
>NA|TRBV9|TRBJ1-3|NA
TGTGCCAGCAGCCCTACCTCTGGAAACACCATATATTTT
CASSPTSGNTIYF
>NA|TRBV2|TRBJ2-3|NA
TGTGCCAGCAGTGAAATGAGCGGACCGCGCACAGATACGCAGTATTTT
CASSEMSGPRTDTQYF
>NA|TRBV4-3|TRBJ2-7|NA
TGCGCCAGCAGCCAAGATCCCAGGACACAGTCCTACGAGCAGTACTTC
CASSQDPRTQSYEQYF
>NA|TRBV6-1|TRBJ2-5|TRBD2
TGTGCCAGCAGTCCCACGACTAGCCTAGGACCCCAGTACTTC
CASSPTTSLGPQYF
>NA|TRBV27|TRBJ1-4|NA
TGTGCCAGCAGTCCCTCGGGGGCAACTAATGAAAAACTGTTTTTT
CASSPSGATNEKLFF
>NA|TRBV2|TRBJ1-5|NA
TGTGCCAGCAGTCGACAGAGAAGTAGCAATCAGCCCCAGCATTTT
CASSRQRSSNQPQHF
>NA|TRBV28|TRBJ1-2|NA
TGTGCCAGCAGTTTGGGTAGACAGGTTTCTGGCTACACCTTC
CASSLGRQVSGYTF
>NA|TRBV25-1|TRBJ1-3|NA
TGTGCCAGCAGTGAATTCGTTAGCTCTGGAAACACCATATATTTT
CASSEFVSSGNTIYF
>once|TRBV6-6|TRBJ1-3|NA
TGTGCCAGCAGTCAAACCCAGGGAAGGTTATCTGGAAACACCATATATTTT
CASSQTQGRLSGNTIYF
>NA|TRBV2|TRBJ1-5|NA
TGTGCCAGCAGTGAAGCGGGGTGGGTAGGGGGCAATCAGCCCCAGCATTTT
CASSEAGWVGGNQPQHF
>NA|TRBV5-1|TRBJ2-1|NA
TGCGCCAGCAGCTTGGCGGAGAGCTCCTACAATGAGCAGTTCTTC
CASSLAESSYNEQFF
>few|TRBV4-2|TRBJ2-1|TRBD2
TGTGCCAGCAGCCGTGGACTAGGTGTGGGTATGAATGAGCAGTTCTTC
CASSRGLGVGMNEQFF
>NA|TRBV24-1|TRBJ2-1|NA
TGTGCCGCGGGCGGGCCCAGCTCCTACAATGAGCAGTTCTTC
CAAGGPSSYNEQFF
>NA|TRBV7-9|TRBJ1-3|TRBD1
TGTGCCAGCAGCTCACCGGGACAGGGAAACACCATATATTTT
CASSSPGQGNTIYF
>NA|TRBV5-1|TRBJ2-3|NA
TGCGCCAGCTGCGGGACAGTCCCGCAAGATACGCAGTATTTT
CASCGTVPQDTQYF
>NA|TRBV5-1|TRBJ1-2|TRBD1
TGCGCCAGCAACCCGGGACAGGCCGATCCTTCTTATGGCTACACCTTC
CASNPGQADPSYGYTF
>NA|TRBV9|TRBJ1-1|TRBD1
TGTGCCAGCAGCGCCGGGACAGGGAACGCTGAAGCTTTCTTT
CASSAGTGNAEAFF
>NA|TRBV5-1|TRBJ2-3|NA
TGCGCCAGCAGCTCCGACGGGAGCACAGATACGCAGTATTTT
CASSSDGSTDTQYF
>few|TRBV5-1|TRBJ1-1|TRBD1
TGCGCCAGCAGCTACACCGGGACAGCTTATTGGAACACTGAAGCTTTCTTT
CASSYTGTAYWNTEAFF
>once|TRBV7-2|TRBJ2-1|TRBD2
TGTGCCAGCAGCTTCGGGCTAGCGGGGTTGGTTGAGCAGTTCTTC
CASSFGLAGLVEQFF
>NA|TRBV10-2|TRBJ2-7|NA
TGCGCCAGCAGTGAGTCGTTCGGGGTGTTGGCCGGCGAGCAGTACTTC
CASSESFGVLAGEQYF
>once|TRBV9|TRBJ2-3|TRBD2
TGTGCCAGCAGCGTAGGAGCGGGGGGAAAGTATTTT
CASSVGAGGKYF
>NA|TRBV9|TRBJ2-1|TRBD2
TGTGCCAGCAGCTTTAGCGGGGGCGCTCCGGGGAACAATGAGCAGTTCTTC
CASSFSGGAPGNNEQFF
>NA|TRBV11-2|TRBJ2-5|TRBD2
TGTGCCAGCAGCTTTAGCGCGGGGGGGCTGGAGACCCAGTACTTC
CASSFSAGGLETQYF